The present entry profiles one T cell receptor (beta chain) with its context. The antigen remains undetermined. These data are taken from a study of T cell repertoires in cytomegalovirus infection. Study-wide background: Recently identified HLA-C-restricted CMV epitopes were among the peptides used.

TCRdb independently ran MiXCR on the reads; one entry per CDR3 protein. Here the sample spans roughly 920,000 distinct CDR3 sequences, roughly 30% being singletons. With 6 bases clipped from V and 5 bases from J, the junction kept 9 bases outside the gene matches. CDR3 length: 14 amino acids. The sample here was cultured CD8+ T cells from PBMCs, taken from culture after CMV antigen stimulation. The clonotype comes from a human donor in good health (CMV status not recorded). Some clones in this sample may be carry-over from other donors' samples. V is TRBV12-3 or TRBV12-4 and J is TRBJ2-7; TRBD1 agrees at 8 bases. CDR3 DNA: TGTGCCAGCAGCCATGACAGGGGTGCCGACGAGCAGTACTTC. Protein product: CASSHDRGADEQYF.